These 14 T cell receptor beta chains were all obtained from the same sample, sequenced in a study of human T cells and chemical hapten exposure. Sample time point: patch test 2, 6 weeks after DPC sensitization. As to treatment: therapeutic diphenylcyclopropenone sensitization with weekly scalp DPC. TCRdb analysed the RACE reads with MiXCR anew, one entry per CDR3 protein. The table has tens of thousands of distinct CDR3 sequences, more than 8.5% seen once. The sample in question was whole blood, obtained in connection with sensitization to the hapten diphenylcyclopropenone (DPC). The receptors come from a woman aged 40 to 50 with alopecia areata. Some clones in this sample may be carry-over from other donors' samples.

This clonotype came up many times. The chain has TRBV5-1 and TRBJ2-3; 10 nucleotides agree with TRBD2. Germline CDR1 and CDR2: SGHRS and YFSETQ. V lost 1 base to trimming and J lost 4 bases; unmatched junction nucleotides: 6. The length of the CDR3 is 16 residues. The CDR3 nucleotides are TGCGCCAGCAGCTTGCAAGCGGGGGGGTACGCAGATACGCAGTATTTT. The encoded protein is CASSLQAGGYADTQYF. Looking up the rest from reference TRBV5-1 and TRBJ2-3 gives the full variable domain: KAGVTQTPRYLIKTRGQQVTLSCSPISGHRSVSWYQQTPGQGLQFLFEYFSETQRNKGNFPGRFSGRQFSNSRSEMNVSTLELGDSALYLCASSLQAGGYADTQYFGPGTRLTVL.

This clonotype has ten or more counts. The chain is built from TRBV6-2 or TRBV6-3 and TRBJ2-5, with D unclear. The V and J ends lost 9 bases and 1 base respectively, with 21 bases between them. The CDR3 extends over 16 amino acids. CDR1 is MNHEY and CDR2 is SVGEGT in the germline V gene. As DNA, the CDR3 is TGTGCCAGTACAAAGGTTCAAGAGTCTCCCCAAGAGACCCAGTACTTC. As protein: CASTKVQESPQETQYF.

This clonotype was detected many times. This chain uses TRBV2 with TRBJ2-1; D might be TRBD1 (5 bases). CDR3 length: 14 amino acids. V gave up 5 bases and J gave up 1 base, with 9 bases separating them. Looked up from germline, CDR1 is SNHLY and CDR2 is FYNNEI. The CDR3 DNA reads TGTGCCAGCAGTTGGCAGGGTTCCTACAATGAGCAGTTCTTC. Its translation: CASSWQGSYNEQFF.

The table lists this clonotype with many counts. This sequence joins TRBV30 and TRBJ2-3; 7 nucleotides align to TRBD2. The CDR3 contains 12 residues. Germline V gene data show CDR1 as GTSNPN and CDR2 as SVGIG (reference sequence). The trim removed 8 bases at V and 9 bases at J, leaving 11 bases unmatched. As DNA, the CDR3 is TGTGCCGGGCGAGGGGAGGGGCCCACGCAGTATTTT. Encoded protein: CAGRGEGPTQYF.

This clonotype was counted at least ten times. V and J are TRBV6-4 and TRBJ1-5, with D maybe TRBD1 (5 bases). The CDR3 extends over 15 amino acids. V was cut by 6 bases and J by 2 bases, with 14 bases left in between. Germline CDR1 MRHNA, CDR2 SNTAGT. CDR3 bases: TGTGCCAGCAGCCCGGGGCCGGGGGGCAATCAGCCCCAGCATTTT. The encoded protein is CASSPGPGGNQPQHF.

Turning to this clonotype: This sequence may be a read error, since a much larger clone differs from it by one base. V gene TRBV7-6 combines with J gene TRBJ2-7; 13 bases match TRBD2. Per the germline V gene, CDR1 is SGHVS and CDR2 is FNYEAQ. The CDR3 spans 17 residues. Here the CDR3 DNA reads TGTGCCAGCGGCTTACGACTAGCGGGGGGAAGCTCCTACGAGCAGTACTTC. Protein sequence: CASGLRLAGGSSYEQYF.

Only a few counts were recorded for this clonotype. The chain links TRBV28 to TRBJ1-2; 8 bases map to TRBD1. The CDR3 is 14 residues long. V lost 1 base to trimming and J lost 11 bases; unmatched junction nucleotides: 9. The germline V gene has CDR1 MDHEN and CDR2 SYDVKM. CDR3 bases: TGTGCCAGCAGTTTATCCGGGACAGGAGTGGTTTACACCTTC. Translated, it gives CASSLSGTGVVYTF.

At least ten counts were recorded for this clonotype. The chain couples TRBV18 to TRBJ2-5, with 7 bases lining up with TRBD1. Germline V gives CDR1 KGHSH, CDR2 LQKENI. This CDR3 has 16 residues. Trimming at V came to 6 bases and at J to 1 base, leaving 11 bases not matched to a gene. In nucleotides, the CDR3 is TGTGCCAGCTCCCCCAGACGGACAGGCGGCCAAGAGACCCAGTACTTC. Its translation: CASSPRRTGGQETQYF.

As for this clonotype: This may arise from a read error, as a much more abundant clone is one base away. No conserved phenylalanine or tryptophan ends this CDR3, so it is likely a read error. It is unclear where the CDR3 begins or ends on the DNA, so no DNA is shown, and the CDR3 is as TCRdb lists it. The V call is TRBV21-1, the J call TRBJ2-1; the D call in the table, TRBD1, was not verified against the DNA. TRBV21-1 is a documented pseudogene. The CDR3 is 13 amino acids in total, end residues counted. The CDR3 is CASRKGGTNEQFS.

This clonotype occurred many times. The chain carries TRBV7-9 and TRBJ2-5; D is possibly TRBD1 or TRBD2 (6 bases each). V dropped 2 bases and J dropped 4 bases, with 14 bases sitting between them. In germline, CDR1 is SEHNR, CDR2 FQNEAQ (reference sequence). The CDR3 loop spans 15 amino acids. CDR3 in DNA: TGTGCCAGCAGCTTAAACGGGGGCAGAGCAGAGACCCAGTACTTC. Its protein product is CASSLNGGRAETQYF.

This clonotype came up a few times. CDR3 coding DNA: TGTGCCAGCAGGTTGGGGGGTTTCGTGGAGACCCAGTACTTC. Translating it yields CASRLGGFVETQYF. V gene TRBV12-3 or TRBV12-4 combines with J gene TRBJ2-5; D is possibly TRBD2 (6 bases). V lost 6 bases to trimming and J lost 5 bases, with 16 bases between them. This CDR3 has 14 residues.

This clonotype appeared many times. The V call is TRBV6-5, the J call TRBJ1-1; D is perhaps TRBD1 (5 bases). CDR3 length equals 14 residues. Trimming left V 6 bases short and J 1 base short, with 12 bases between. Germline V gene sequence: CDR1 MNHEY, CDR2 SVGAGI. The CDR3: CASRKQASNTEAFF. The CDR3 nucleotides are TGTGCCAGCAGAAAACAGGCCTCGAACACTGAAGCTTTCTTT.

DNA for the CDR3: TGTGCCAGTAGTATAACGGCGGGGGGCCGCTCCGGGGAGCTGTTTTTT. It is translated as CASSITAGGRSGELFF. V usage is TRBV19 and J usage is TRBJ2-2; the match to TRBD2 covers 8 bases. The ends lost 2 bases at V and 6 bases at J; junction bases unmatched: 8. CDR1 LNHDA and CDR2 SQIVND come from the germline V gene (reference sequence). The CDR3 covers 16 residues.

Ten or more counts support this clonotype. The CDR3 reads CASSGARELFF. DNA of the CDR3: TGTGCCAGTTCGGGGGCCAGGGAGCTGTTTTTT. The chain links TRBV19 to TRBJ2-2; D possibly uses TRBD1 or TRBD2 (6 bases each). This CDR3 is 11 amino acids long. V dropped 8 bases and J dropped 9 bases, with 10 bases sitting between them. Germline values: CDR1 LNHDA, CDR2 SQIVND (reference sequence).